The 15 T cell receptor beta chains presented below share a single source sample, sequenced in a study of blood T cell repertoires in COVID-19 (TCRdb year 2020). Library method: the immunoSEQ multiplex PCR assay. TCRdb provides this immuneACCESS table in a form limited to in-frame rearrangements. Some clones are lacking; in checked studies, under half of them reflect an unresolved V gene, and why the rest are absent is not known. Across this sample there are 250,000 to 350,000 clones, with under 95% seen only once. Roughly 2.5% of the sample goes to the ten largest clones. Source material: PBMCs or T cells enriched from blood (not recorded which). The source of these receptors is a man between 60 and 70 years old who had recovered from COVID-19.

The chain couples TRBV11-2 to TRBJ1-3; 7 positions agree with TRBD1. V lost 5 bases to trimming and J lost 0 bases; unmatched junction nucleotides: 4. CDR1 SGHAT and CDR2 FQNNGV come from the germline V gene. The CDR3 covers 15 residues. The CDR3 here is CASSQGTASGNTIYF. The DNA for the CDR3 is TGTGCCAGCAGCCAGGGGACAGCCTCTGGAAACACCATATATTTT.

CDR3 sequence: CASSAGQVSPLHF. The CDR3 DNA sequence: TGTGCCAGCAGCGCCGGACAGGTTTCACCCCTCCACTTT. The V call is TRBV9, the J call TRBJ1-6; 7 bases are a match to TRBD1. CDR1 is SGDLS, CDR2 YYNGEE, per germline. The CDR3 is 13 amino acids. V lost 3 bases, J lost 9 bases, and 3 bases stayed unmatched. Full variable domain (rest looked up from reference TRBV9 and TRBJ1-6): DSGVTQTPKHLITATGQRVTLRCSPRSGDLSVYWYQQSLDQGLQFLIQYYNGEERAKGNILERFSAQQFPDLHSELNLSSLELGDSALYFCASSAGQVSPLHFGNGTRLTVT.

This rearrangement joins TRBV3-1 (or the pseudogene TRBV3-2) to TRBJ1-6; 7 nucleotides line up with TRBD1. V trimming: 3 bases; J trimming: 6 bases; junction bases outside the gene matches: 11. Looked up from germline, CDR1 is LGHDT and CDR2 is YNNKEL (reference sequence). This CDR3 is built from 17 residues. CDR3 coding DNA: TGTGCCAGCAGCCACGGATCCGGGGGACAGATTAATTCACCCCTCCACTTT. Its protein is CASSHGSGGQINSPLHF.

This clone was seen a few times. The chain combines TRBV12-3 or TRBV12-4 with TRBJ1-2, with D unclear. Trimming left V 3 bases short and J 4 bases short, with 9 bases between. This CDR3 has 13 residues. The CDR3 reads CASSLGITYGYTF. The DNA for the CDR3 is TGTGCCAGCAGTTTGGGCATAACCTATGGCTACACCTTC.

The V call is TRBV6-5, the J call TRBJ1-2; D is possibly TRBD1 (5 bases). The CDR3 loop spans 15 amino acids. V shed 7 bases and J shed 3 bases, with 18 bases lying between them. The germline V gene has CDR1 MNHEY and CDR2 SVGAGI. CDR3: CASNPNGGGYYGYTF. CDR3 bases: TGTGCCAGCAACCCTAATGGGGGGGGTTACTATGGCTACACCTTC.

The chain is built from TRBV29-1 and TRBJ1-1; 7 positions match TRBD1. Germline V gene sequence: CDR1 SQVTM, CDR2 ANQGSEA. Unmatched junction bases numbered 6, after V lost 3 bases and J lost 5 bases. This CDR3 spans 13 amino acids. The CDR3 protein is CSVETGSWTEAFF. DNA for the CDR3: TGCAGCGTTGAGACAGGGAGTTGGACTGAAGCTTTCTTT.

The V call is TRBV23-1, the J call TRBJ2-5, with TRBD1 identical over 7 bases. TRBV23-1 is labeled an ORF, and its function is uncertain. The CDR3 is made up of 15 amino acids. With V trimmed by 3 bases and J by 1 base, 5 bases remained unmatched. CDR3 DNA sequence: TGCGCCAGCAGTCACATGGGGACAGTCCAAGAGACCCAGTACTTC. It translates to CASSHMGTVQETQYF.

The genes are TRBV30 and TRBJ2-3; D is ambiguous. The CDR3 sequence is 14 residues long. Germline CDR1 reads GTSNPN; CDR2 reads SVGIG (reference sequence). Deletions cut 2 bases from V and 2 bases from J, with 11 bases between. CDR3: CAWSLASFTDTQYF. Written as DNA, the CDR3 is TGTGCCTGGAGTTTAGCCTCATTCACAGATACGCAGTATTTT. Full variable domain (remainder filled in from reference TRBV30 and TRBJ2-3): SQTIHQWPATLVQPVGSPLSLECTVEGTSNPNLYWYRQAAGRGLQLLFYSVGIGQISSEVPQNLSASRPQDRQFILSSKKLLLSDSGFYLCAWSLASFTDTQYFGPGTRLTVL.

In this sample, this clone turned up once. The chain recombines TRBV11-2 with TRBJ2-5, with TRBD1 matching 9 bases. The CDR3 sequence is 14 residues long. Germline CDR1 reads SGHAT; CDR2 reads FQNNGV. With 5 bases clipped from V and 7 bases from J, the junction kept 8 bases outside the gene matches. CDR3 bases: TGTGCCAGCAGCAGGCGGGACAGGGTGGCGACCCAGTACTTC. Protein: CASSRRDRVATQYF.

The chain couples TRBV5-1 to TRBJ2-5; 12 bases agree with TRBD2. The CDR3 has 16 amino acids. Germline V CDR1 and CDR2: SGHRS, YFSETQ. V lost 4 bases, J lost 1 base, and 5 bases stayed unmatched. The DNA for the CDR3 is TGCGCCAGCAGCCCGTTGACTAGCGGGGGCCAAGAGACCCAGTACTTC. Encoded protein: CASSPLTSGGQETQYF.

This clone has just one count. The DNA for the CDR3 is TGTGCCAGCAGTTACGGGTCGCGGGATACGCAGTATTTT. Translation: CASSYGSRDTQYF. This chain connects TRBV6-2 or TRBV6-3 to TRBJ2-3; D call uncertain. This CDR3 spans 13 amino acids. The germline V gene has CDR1 MNHEY and CDR2 SVGEGT. V was clipped by 2 bases and J by 6 bases, with 9 bases between them.

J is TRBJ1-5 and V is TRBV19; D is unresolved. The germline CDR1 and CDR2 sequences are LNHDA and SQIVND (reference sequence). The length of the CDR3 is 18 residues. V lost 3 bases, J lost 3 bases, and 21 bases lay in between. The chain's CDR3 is CASSILPLDKADNQPQHF. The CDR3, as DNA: TGTGCCAGTAGTATCCTCCCACTCGACAAGGCAGACAATCAGCCCCAGCATTTT.

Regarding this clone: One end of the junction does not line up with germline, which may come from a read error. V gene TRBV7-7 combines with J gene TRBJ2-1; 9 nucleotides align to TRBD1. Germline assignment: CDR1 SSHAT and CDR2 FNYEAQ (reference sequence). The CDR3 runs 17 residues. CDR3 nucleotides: TGTGCTAGCAGCTTAATTTTTGGGGCGGGACAGGGCAATGAGCAGTTCTTC. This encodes CASSLIFGAGQGNEQFF.

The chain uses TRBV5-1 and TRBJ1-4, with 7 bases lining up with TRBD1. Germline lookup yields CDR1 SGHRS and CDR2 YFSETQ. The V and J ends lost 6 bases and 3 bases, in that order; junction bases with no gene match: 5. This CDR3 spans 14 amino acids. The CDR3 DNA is TGCGCCAGCAACCAGGGACAGTCTAATGAAAAACTGTTTTTT. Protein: CASNQGQSNEKLFF.

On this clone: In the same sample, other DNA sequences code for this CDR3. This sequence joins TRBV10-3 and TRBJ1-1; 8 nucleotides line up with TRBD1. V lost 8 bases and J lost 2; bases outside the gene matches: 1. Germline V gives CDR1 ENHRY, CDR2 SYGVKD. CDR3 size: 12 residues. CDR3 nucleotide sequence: TGTGCCATCGGACAGGGCAACACTGAAGCTTTCTTT. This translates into CAIGQGNTEAFF.